This TCR beta chain originates from a study of shared clonotypes between healthy human individuals. Turning to the study itself: Each donor had three CD4 naive, three CD4 memory, two CD8 naive and one CD8 memory plate. Whole-study results and caveats: The study found lower generation probabilities in non-shared clonotypes than in those shared by all four donors.

Worth noting for this clone: What it binds is unknown. The junction and the germline gene differ at one end; a read error may be behind it.

TCRdb's table, derived via immunoSEQ multiplex PCR, lists solely in-frame clones and lacks some. Of 600,000 or so clones detected, 98% appear once; the ten largest clones hold approximately 0.3%. This CDR3 has 14 amino acids. Per the germline V gene, CDR1 is SSHAT and CDR2 is FNYEAQ (reference sequence). As defined, naive CD8 cells were CD45RO-negative and positively selected for CCR7, with terminally differentiated effector memory CD45RA+ cells excluded. The receptor comes from a man between 25 and 39 years old in good health. The sample was naive CD8+ T cells sorted from blood. The chain employs TRBV7-7 and TRBJ2-7; D may correspond to TRBD1 or TRBD2 (5 bases each). The CDR3 nucleotides are TGTGCTAGCAGCCCGCTGCCAGGGACCCACGAGCAGTACTTC. It translates to CASSPLPGTHEQYF.